Listed below are T cell receptor beta chains from one sample, sequenced in a study of identifying expanded T cells in peripheral blood. Sequenced by immunoSEQ multiplex PCR; TCRdb stores in-frame clones only, minus some. This sample has about 78,000 clones; approximately 85% occur once, and the top ten carry about 20%. Input material: blood. These receptors were obtained from a person aged 18 to 75 in good health. CDR3s leave out the opening cysteine and the closing phenylalanine or tryptophan.

V gene	CDR3 protein
TRBV5-1	ASSQGQGLSDYGYT
TRBV7-2	ASSGTESYEQY
TRBV7-3	ASSLTGFGGYNEQF
TRBV7-3	ASSSQIQETQY
TRBV10-3	AIRSDRESLYGYT
TRBV7-2	ASSSSPGQLNTGELF
TRBV4-3	ASSQVRGGGDIQY
TRBV5-1	ASSPSGTGNTEAF
TRBV27	ASSFQGWSSTDTQY
TRBV7-8	ASSLGQGAWNEQF
TRBV6-6	ASSYSSATDTQY
TRBV6-1	ASSARGDTGELF
TRBV4-1	ASSQDLLQGAVYGYT
TRBV6-6	ASSSSQGTRTGELF
TRBV9	ASSNLGHEAF
TRBV6-5	ASSYRAGSNEKLF
TRBV7-8	ASSLGTAYMNTEAF
TRBV5-4	ASSLALDRRNEQF
TRBV19	ASGTGYNEQF
TRBV9	ASNRDSQEQF
TRBV6-1	ASRPYRDRVEKLF
TRBV19	ASSMGLAGFDGELF
TRBV21-1	ASSKDRGQTYEQY
TRBV28	ASSDPTRDTDTQY
TRBV7-2	ASSLMGTNYEQY
TRBV16	ASSPPGHGYT
TRBV6-1	ASSEARGDGMNTEAF
TRBV19	ASSIRQDSYEQY
TRBV10-3	AISESWAGGYSGANVLT
TRBV6-1	ASVIRSADGYT
TRBV30	AWGTAKETQY
TRBV10-3	AISEGTVYGYT
TRBV11-2	ASSLWTSGSYEQY
TRBV6-1	ASSLGWNTEAF
TRBV9	ASSDTSGKNIQY
TRBV19	ASSQYIAGELF
TRBV7-6	ASSLGASYEQF
TRBV6-5	ASSGDLPAGGYT
TRBV5-1	ASSSIAGDEQF
TRBV18	ASSPALIDGNTGELF
TRBV5-4	ASSKDRYSYEQY
TRBV29-1	SVVPLAGRADTQY
TRBV5-1	ASSFLNTGELF
TRBV29-1	SGGGVSTDTQY
TRBV7-2	ASSFSTGELF
TRBV4-2	ASSQVGTEGRWAF
TRBV19	ASSIGQFTDTQY
TRBV7-9	ASSVRDGNEKLF
TRBV29-1	SVEDKVNTEAF
TRBV11-2	ASSLAGLSSYEQY
TRBV7-9	ASSFSLAGPQETQY
TRBV10-3	AISEPTGGQETQY
TRBV9	ASSARDSPALWTQY
TRBV19	ASSTARAESKNIQY
TRBV7-6	ASSLRTSPETQY